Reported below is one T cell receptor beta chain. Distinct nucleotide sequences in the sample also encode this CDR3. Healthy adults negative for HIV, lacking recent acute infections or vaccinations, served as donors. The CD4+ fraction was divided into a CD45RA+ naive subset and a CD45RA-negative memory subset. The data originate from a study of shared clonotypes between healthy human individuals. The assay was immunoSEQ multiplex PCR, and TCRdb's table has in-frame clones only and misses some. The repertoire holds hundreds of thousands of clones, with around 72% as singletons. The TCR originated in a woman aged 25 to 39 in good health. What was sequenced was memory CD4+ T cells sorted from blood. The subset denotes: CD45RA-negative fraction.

The DNA for the CDR3 is TGCGCCAGCAGCGCAAGCAGCGGGTCCTACAATGAGCAGTTCTTC. It specifies CASSASSGSYNEQFF. V and J are TRBV5-1 and TRBJ2-1; TRBD2 might be the D (6 bases). CDR3 length equals 15 residues. Germline V lookup: CDR1 SGHRS, CDR2 YFSETQ. V lost 4 bases to trimming and J lost 1 base, with 12 bases between them.